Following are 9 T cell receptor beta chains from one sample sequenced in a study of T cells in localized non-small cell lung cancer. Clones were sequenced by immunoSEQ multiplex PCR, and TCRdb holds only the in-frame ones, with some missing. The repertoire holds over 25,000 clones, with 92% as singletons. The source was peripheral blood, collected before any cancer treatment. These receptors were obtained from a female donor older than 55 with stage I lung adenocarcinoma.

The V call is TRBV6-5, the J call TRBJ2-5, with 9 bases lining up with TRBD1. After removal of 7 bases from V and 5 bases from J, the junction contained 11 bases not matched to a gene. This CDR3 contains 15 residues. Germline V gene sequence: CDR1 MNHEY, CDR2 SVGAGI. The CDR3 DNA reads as TGTGCCAGCAAAAAGACAGGGGGTCACTTGGAGACCCAGTACTTC. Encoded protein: CASKKTGGHLETQYF.

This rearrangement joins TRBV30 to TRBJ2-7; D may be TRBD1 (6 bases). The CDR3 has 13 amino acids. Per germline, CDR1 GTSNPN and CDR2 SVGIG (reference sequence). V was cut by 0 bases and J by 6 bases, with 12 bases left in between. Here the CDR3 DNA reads TGTGCCTGGAGTGTTTCCAGGGGCAGCGAGCAGTACTTC. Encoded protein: CAWSVSRGSEQYF.

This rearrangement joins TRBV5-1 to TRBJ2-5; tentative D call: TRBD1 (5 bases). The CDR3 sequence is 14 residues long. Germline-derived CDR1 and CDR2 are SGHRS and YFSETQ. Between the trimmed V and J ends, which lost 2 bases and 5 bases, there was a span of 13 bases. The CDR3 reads CASSFTGGVETQYF. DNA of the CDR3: TGCGCCAGCAGCTTCACAGGTGGGGTGGAGACCCAGTACTTC.

This CDR3 reads CASSLSGPGVSGNTIYF. CDR3 nucleotide sequence: TGTGCCAGCAGTTTATCTGGACCCGGGGTCTCTGGAAACACCATATATTTT. This chain links TRBV28 with TRBJ1-3, with D uncertain. This CDR3 has 17 amino acids. Germline V gives CDR1 MDHEN, CDR2 SYDVKM. The V end lost 1 base, the J end lost 0 bases, and 13 bases lay between the germline ends. Together with reference TRBV28 and TRBJ1-3, the CDR3 gives the full variable domain: DVKVTQSSRYLVKRTGEKVFLECVQDMDHENMFWYRQDPGLGLRLIYFSYDVKMKEKGDIPEGYSVSREKKERFSLILESASTNQTSMYLCASSLSGPGVSGNTIYFGEGSWLTVV.

The CDR3 sequence: CASSLGIGSLDGYTF. The CDR3 DNA reads as TGTGCCAGCAGCCTGGGGATCGGGTCCTTGGATGGCTACACCTTC. The chain couples TRBV7-2 to TRBJ1-2; D is uncertain. V was trimmed by 5 bases and J by 6 bases, leaving 19 bases between them. Germline CDR1 and CDR2: SGHTA and FQGNSA. CDR3 length: 15 amino acids.

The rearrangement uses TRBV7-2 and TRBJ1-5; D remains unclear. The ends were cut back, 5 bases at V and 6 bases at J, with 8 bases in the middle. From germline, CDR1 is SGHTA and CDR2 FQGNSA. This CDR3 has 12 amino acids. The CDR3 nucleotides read TGTGCCAGCAGCGAGCTGGCTCAGCCCCAGCATTTT. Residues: CASSELAQPQHF.

The CDR3 coding sequence is TGTGCCAGCAGCGTAGGCTTAGCGGGGGGGCCTCGGTTCTTC. Translating gives CASSVGLAGGPRFF. The chain has TRBV9 and TRBJ2-1; 11 nucleotides align to TRBD2. CDR3 length: 14 residues. The V segment lost 0 bases and the J segment 15 bases; nucleotides outside the gene matches: 8. The germline CDR1 and CDR2 sequences are SGDLS and YYNGEE.

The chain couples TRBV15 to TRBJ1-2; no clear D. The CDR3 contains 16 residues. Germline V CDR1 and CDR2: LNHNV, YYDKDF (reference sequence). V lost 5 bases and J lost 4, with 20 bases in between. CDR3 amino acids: CATSPRGSRTGYGYTF. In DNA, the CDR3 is TGTGCCACCAGCCCCCGTGGATCCCGGACGGGCTATGGCTACACCTTC. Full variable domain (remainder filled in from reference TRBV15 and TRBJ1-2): DAMVIQNPRYQVTQFGKPVTLSCSQTLNHNVMYWYQQKSSQAPKLLFHYYDKDFNNEADTPDNFQSRRPNTSFCFLDIRSPGLGDTAMYLCATSPRGSRTGYGYTFGSGTRLTVV.

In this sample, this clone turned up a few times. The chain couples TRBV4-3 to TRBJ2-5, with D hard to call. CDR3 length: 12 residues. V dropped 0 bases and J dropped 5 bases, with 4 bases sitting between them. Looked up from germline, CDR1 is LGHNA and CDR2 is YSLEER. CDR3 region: CASSQDRETQYF. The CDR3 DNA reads TGCGCCAGCAGCCAAGATCGGGAGACCCAGTACTTC.